This TCR beta chain originates from a study of blood T cell repertoires in COVID-19. Study-level background: Material from acute and convalescent COVID-19 was sourced from the United States, Italy and Spain.

V lost 7 bases, J lost 1 base, and 23 bases lay in between. The germline V gene encodes CDR1 LNHDA and CDR2 SQIVND (reference sequence). The CDR3 runs 18 residues. Participants were placed into cohorts based on the clinical history they reported. Profiled with immunoSEQ multiplex PCR; TCRdb holds only in-frame clones, not every one. Found here are around 140,000 clones, more than 80% of them singletons; the top ten hold under 4.5%. This clone came up once. The V call is TRBV19, the J call TRBJ1-5; D might be TRBD1 (6 bases). This TCR was sampled from a man aged 50-59 years who had recovered from COVID-19. Sequenced: PBMCs or T cells enriched from blood (not recorded which). The CDR3 sequence is CASKPTGVASGSNQPQHF. For the CDR3, the DNA is TGTGCCAGTAAACCGACAGGAGTAGCGAGTGGGAGCAATCAGCCCCAGCATTTT.